This T cell receptor (beta chain) derives from a study of cytomegalovirus exposure and HLA in healthy donors. Both 60 Vbeta primers and 13 Jbeta primers went into the PCR. Libraries were prepared by immunoSEQ multiplex PCR; TCRdb keeps only in-frame clonotypes and omits some of them. Of some 130,000 clones listed, approximately 80% were seen once; the top ten hold approximately 0.93%. CDR3 length: 14 residues. Germline CDR1 LNHDA, CDR2 SQIVND (reference sequence). The V and J ends lost 6 bases and 3 bases, in that order; junction bases with no gene match: 1. This receptor was obtained from a human donor in good health. Sample: PBMCs. The rearrangement joins TRBV19 to TRBJ2-3, with 12 bases lining up with TRBD2. CDR3 DNA: TGTGCCAGTAGGGGGACTAGCGGGACAGATACGCAGTATTTT. Translation gives CASRGTSGTDTQYF.